This is a list of T cell receptor beta chains from one sample in a study of metastatic and nonmetastatic thyroid tumors. MiXCR was used by TCRdb to re-call the PCR reads. The top ten clones hold 3% to 3.5% of a sample with tens of thousands of clones, about a sixth of them seen once. The sample consisted of blood. Receptors originate from a female donor with papillary thyroid cancer or a benign thyroid nodule (not recorded which). Some clones in this sample may be carry-over from other donors' samples. CDR3s include the opening cysteine and the closing phenylalanine or tryptophan. Fields, in order: J gene, D gene, V gene, clone size, CDR3 protein, CDR3 DNA. D genes are given only for firm matches. Not every row has a clone size; where given, it reads once, few, many or a size class.

J gene: TRBJ2-7
D gene: -
V gene: TRBV20-1
clone size: -
CDR3 protein: CRELRGRLREGSRYEQYF
CDR3 DNA: TGCAGAGAACTCAGGGGGCGTCTGCGGGAGGGATCGCGCTACGAGCAGTACTTC

J gene: TRBJ2-7
D gene: -
V gene: TRBV11-2
clone size: -
CDR3 protein: CASSFGSNYEQYF
CDR3 DNA: TGTGCCAGCAGCTTTGGATCGAACTACGAGCAGTACTTC

J gene: TRBJ2-2
D gene: TRBD2
V gene: TRBV28
clone size: many
CDR3 protein: CASRPTSGNTGELFF
CDR3 DNA: TGTGCCAGCAGGCCGACTAGCGGGAACACCGGGGAGCTGTTTTTT

J gene: TRBJ1-6
D gene: -
V gene: TRBV28
clone size: many
CDR3 protein: CASRPRFREDSPLHF
CDR3 DNA: TGTGCCAGCAGGCCCCGGTTCAGGGAGGATTCACCCCTCCACTTT

J gene: TRBJ2-7
D gene: TRBD2
V gene: TRBV11-2
clone size: many
CDR3 protein: CASSLDPAGVYEQYF
CDR3 DNA: TGTGCCAGCAGCTTAGACCCAGCGGGAGTCTACGAGCAGTACTTC

J gene: TRBJ1-1
D gene: -
V gene: TRBV28
clone size: many
CDR3 protein: CASSFGNWVGTEAFF
CDR3 DNA: TGTGCCAGCAGTTTTGGCAACTGGGTAGGAACTGAAGCTTTCTTT

J gene: TRBJ2-3
D gene: -
V gene: TRBV20-1
clone size: many
CDR3 protein: CSARRPSDTQYF
CDR3 DNA: TGCAGTGCCCGTCGCCCGTCAGATACGCAGTATTTT

J gene: TRBJ2-6
D gene: -
V gene: TRBV6-1
clone size: many
CDR3 protein: CATTGRAGSGANVLTF
CDR3 DNA: TGTGCCACCACAGGGCGAGCTGGCTCTGGGGCCAACGTCCTGACTTTC

J gene: TRBJ2-7
D gene: TRBD2
V gene: TRBV4-2
clone size: many
CDR3 protein: CASSQDSFRLADYEQYF
CDR3 DNA: TGTGCCAGCAGCCAAGACAGTTTCCGGCTAGCGGACTACGAGCAGTACTTC

J gene: TRBJ2-7
D gene: TRBD2
V gene: TRBV11-3
clone size: many
CDR3 protein: CASSPGGPADHEQYF
CDR3 DNA: TGTGCCAGCAGCCCGGGGGGGCCGGCCGACCACGAGCAGTACTTC

J gene: TRBJ2-1
D gene: TRBD2
V gene: TRBV19
clone size: many
CDR3 protein: CASSTGTSGRAWYNEQFF
CDR3 DNA: TGTGCCAGTAGTACTGGGACTAGCGGGAGGGCCTGGTACAATGAGCAGTTCTTC

J gene: TRBJ2-2
D gene: TRBD2
V gene: TRBV12-3/TRBV12-4
clone size: many
CDR3 protein: CASSLTSGRTGELFF
CDR3 DNA: TGTGCCAGCAGTTTAACTAGCGGGAGGACCGGGGAGCTGTTTTTT

J gene: TRBJ2-7
D gene: -
V gene: TRBV12-3/TRBV12-4
clone size: -
CDR3 protein: CASSLVVFSYEQYF
CDR3 DNA: TGTGCCAGCAGTTTAGTCGTATTCTCCTACGAGCAGTACTTC

J gene: TRBJ2-1
D gene: TRBD2
V gene: TRBV9
clone size: many
CDR3 protein: CASSQTSGRLYEQFF
CDR3 DNA: TGTGCCAGCAGCCAGACTAGCGGGAGGCTCTATGAGCAGTTCTTC

J gene: TRBJ2-2
D gene: -
V gene: TRBV28
clone size: many
CDR3 protein: CASSLLAPRRTNANTGELFF
CDR3 DNA: TGTGCCAGCAGTTTATTGGCCCCGAGGAGGACCAACGCGAACACCGGGGAGCTGTTTTTT

J gene: TRBJ2-7
D gene: -
V gene: TRBV5-1
clone size: -
CDR3 protein: CASSPGRISYVVYF
CDR3 DNA: TGCGCCAGCAGCCCGGGTCGGATCTCCTACGTGGTGTACTTC

J gene: TRBJ2-7
D gene: -
V gene: TRBV7-2
clone size: -
CDR3 protein: CASSLGQLGWYEQYF
CDR3 DNA: TGTGCCAGCAGCTTAGGGCAGTTGGGTTGGTACGAGCAGTACTTC

J gene: TRBJ1-5
D gene: -
V gene: TRBV12-5
clone size: many
CDR3 protein: CASGPTQIDQPQHF
CDR3 DNA: TGTGCTAGTGGTCCTACGCAAATCGATCAGCCCCAGCATTTT

J gene: TRBJ2-7
D gene: TRBD2
V gene: TRBV24-1
clone size: many
CDR3 protein: CATSTSGSCEQYF
CDR3 DNA: TGTGCCACTTCGACTAGCGGGTCCTGCGAGCAGTACTTC

J gene: TRBJ2-1
D gene: TRBD2
V gene: TRBV20-1
clone size: many
CDR3 protein: CSAPGAGVHSEQFF
CDR3 DNA: TGCAGTGCTCCCGGGGCGGGAGTTCACAGCGAGCAGTTCTTC

J gene: TRBJ1-6
D gene: -
V gene: TRBV20-1
clone size: -
CDR3 protein: CSATRDLSYNSPLHF
CDR3 DNA: TGCAGTGCTACCAGGGATCTCTCCTATAATTCACCCCTCCACTTT

J gene: TRBJ1-4
D gene: -
V gene: TRBV6-5
clone size: many
CDR3 protein: CASSYSGANEKLFF
CDR3 DNA: TGTGCCAGCAGTTACTCAGGAGCTAATGAAAAACTGTTTTTT